A single sample gave rise to the 24 T cell receptor beta chains below, sequenced in a study of blood T cells in healthy people across ages. It was with a sample-barcoded 5' primer and a J-beta primer mix that a second PCR of roughly 6 to 12 cycles was run. One entry per CDR3 protein, called by TCRdb with MiXCR from the 5' RACE reads. The sample carries hundreds of thousands of distinct CDR3 sequences, approximately 40% recorded once. The sequencing sample was made of blood. The receptors shown here come from an older man in good health.

J is TRBJ2-3 and V is TRBV27; perhaps TRBD1 as D (5 bases). Germline CDR1 is MNHEY and CDR2 is SMNVEV (reference sequence). The CDR3 runs to 12 residues. Trimming removed 2 bases from V and 11 bases from J, with 11 bases in between. DNA for the CDR3: TGTGCCAGCAGTTTAACGGGTCAGGGGCAGTATTTT. Translation gives CASSLTGQGQYF.

This clonotype was recorded a few times. The chain is built from TRBV20-1 and TRBJ1-1, with D tentatively TRBD1 (5 bases). This CDR3 has 12 amino acids. Deletions cut 1 base from V and 4 bases from J, with 7 bases between. Germline CDR1 and CDR2: DFQATT and SNEGSKA (reference sequence). Here the CDR3 reads CSARVGVTEAFF. The CDR3 bases are TGCAGTGCTAGAGTGGGGGTCACTGAAGCTTTCTTT.

The chain links TRBV5-1 to TRBJ2-1; 13 bases line up with TRBD2. The CDR3 has 16 residues. Germline CDR1 and CDR2: SGHRS and YFSETQ. V lost 4 bases and J lost 10; bases outside the gene matches: 11. CDR3 in DNA: TGCGCCAGCAGCCTCGGGACTAGCGGGACCCGACGGGAGCAGTTCTTC. This gives the protein CASSLGTSGTRREQFF.

This chain connects TRBV7-3 to TRBJ2-5, with D maybe TRBD2 (6 bases). Trimming took 5 bases from V and 5 from J, leaving 21 bases between them. The CDR3 is 16 amino acids. Germline CDR1 and CDR2: SGHTA and FQGTGA. The DNA for the CDR3 is TGTGCCAGCAGCCCCTCGGGTCCGATTGCGGGGGAGACCCAGTACTTC. Residues: CASSPSGPIAGETQYF.

A few counts support this clonotype. The V gene is TRBV29-1, the J gene TRBJ2-5; 12 nucleotides align to TRBD1. The germline V gene has CDR1 SQVTM and CDR2 ANQGSEA. CDR3 length: 18 amino acids. V gave up 5 bases and J gave up 5 bases; unmatched junction bases: 18. CDR3 region: CSVTPVAGTGGGWETQYF. Here the CDR3 DNA reads TGCAGCGTTACCCCAGTTGCGGGGACAGGGGGCGGTTGGGAGACCCAGTACTTC.

The chain carries TRBV7-2 and TRBJ2-1; unclear D gene. The end of the DNA fits TRBJ2-7 better, so the J call may be wrong. CDR1 and CDR2 (germline): SGHTA, FQGNSA. The CDR3 runs 11 residues. CDR3 bases: TGTGCCAGCAGCCCTTACAATGAGCAGTACTTC. This gives the protein CASSPYNEQYF.

This clonotype was counted at least ten times. This chain uses TRBV4-1 with TRBJ2-7, with TRBD1 as a possible D gene (6 bases). Trimming pared 0 bases from V and 3 bases from J, leaving 12 bases between. The CDR3 has 15 residues. Looked up from germline, CDR1 is MGHRA and CDR2 is YSYEKL. CDR3 DNA sequence: TGCGCCAGCAGCCAAGACGGGACACCAGTCTACGAGCAGTACTTC. It encodes CASSQDGTPVYEQYF.

This chain joins TRBV12-3 or TRBV12-4 and TRBJ1-2; weak D call: TRBD1 (6 bases). V was cut by 5 bases and J by 4 bases, with 14 bases left in between. The CDR3 covers 14 residues. CDR3 DNA sequence: TGTGCCAGCAGTGTTCAACAGGGTCCCTATGGCTACACCTTC. Protein: CASSVQQGPYGYTF.

This clonotype showed up just a few times. This sequence joins TRBV4-2 and TRBJ1-5; tentative D call: TRBD1 (6 bases). CDR1 is LGHNA, CDR2 YNFKEQ, per germline. The length of the CDR3 is 16 residues. Trimming removed 1 base from V and 0 bases from J, with 10 bases in between. CDR3 coding DNA: TGTGCCAGCAGCCAAGGCGGGGGCTCTAGCAATCAGCCCCAGCATTTT. This translates into CASSQGGGSSNQPQHF.

As for this clonotype: The junction and the germline gene differ at one end; a read error may be behind it. The chain is built from TRBV4-2 and TRBJ2-1; D is unresolved. CDR3 length: 14 residues. Germline V CDR1 and CDR2: LGHNA, YNFKEQ. The CDR3 nucleotides are TGTGCCAGCAGCCAAGACCCCACTCGGAATGTGCAGTTCTTC. It yields the protein CASSQDPTRNVQFF.

This clonotype appeared once. The genes are TRBV7-2 and TRBJ1-4, with 7 bases aligning to TRBD1. V shed 5 bases and J 5 bases; nucleotides not matched to a gene: 8. Germline values: CDR1 SGHTA, CDR2 FQGNSA. This CDR3 spans 15 amino acids. The CDR3 DNA sequence: TGTGCCAGCAGCCAGCTGAGGGGGCTCAATGAAAAACTGTTTTTT. Its translation is CASSQLRGLNEKLFF.

This chain joins TRBV5-6 and TRBJ1-1; 10 bases line up with TRBD1. CDR1 is SGHDT, CDR2 YYEEEE, per germline. V was pared by 3 bases and J by 4 bases, with 9 bases of the junction left unmatched. The CDR3 is 16 residues long. The CDR3 DNA reads TGTGCCAGCAGCTATGACAGGGGGCGCGTTGGCACTGAAGCTTTCTTT. Its translation: CASSYDRGRVGTEAFF.

J is TRBJ1-1 and V is TRBV20-1, with a weak D call TRBD1 (5 bases). The CDR3 extends over 12 amino acids. Germline V gene data show CDR1 as DFQATT and CDR2 as SNEGSKA (reference sequence). V was pared by 6 bases and J by 1 base, with 9 bases between. CDR3 coding DNA: TGCAGTGCGGGGCGGACGAACACTGAAGCTTTCTTT. Its protein product is CSAGRTNTEAFF.

The chain employs TRBV12-3 or TRBV12-4 and TRBJ2-1, with a weak D call TRBD2 (5 bases). Deletions cut 6 bases from V and 6 bases from J, with 15 bases between. The CDR3 totals 14 residues. CDR3 DNA sequence: TGTGCCAGCAGGGGAGCGGCCGTGGGCAATGAGCAGTTCTTC. This encodes CASRGAAVGNEQFF.

This clonotype appeared many times. The CDR3 nucleotides read TGCGCCAGCAGCACGACTAGCGGGAGTTCCTACGAGCAGTACTTC. This codes for CASSTTSGSSYEQYF. This sequence joins TRBV5-1 and TRBJ2-7; 12 nucleotides align to TRBD2. The junction had 3 bases not matched to a gene; V was cut back by 4 bases and J by 1 base. In germline, CDR1 is SGHRS, CDR2 YFSETQ. This CDR3 comprises 15 residues.

The table lists this clonotype with many counts. The gene calls are TRBV7-2 and TRBJ1-3, with D uncertain. From germline, CDR1 is SGHTA and CDR2 FQGNSA. The V gene lost 6 bases and the J gene lost 0 bases, with 9 bases spanning the gap. The CDR3 runs to 14 residues. In DNA form, the CDR3 reads TGTGCCAGCAGTATAGGAAGCTCTGGAAACACCATATATTTT. Its protein product is CASSIGSSGNTIYF.

The chain uses TRBV4-3 and TRBJ2-7; 11 nucleotides agree with TRBD2. Germline V gene lookup returns CDR1 LGHNA and CDR2 YSLEER. The J segment lost 12 bases and the V segment lost 0 bases, leaving 10 bases of the junction unmatched. The CDR3 contains 15 residues. The CDR3 loop is CASSQELLAGVRLYF. CDR3 sequence (DNA): TGCGCCAGCAGCCAAGAGTTACTAGCGGGGGTCAGGCTGTACTTC.

The V gene is TRBV14, the J gene TRBJ2-5; TRBD1 matches 8 bases. V dropped 4 bases and J dropped 4; count of bases not matched to a gene: 11. This CDR3 spans 16 amino acids. Per germline, CDR1 SGHDN and CDR2 FVKESK. The CDR3 protein is CASSPLTRGLLETQYF. CDR3 nucleotides: TGTGCCAGCAGCCCGCTGACCAGGGGGCTCTTAGAGACCCAGTACTTC.

This clonotype was seen only once. Being one base from a much bigger clone, this may be a read error. This chain links TRBV29-1 with TRBJ2-1; 11 bases map to TRBD2. CDR3 size: 12 residues. CDR1 and CDR2 from the germline V gene are SQVTM and ANQGSEA. In nucleotides, the CDR3 is TGCTGCGCTACTAGCGGGAGTAATGAGCAGTTCTTC. As protein: CCATSGSNEQFF.

In its sample, this clonotype was seen many times. The chain joins TRBV7-2 to TRBJ2-3, with 7 bases identical to TRBD2. Germline CDR1 is SGHTA and CDR2 is FQGNSA. CDR3 length equals 17 residues. J gave up 0 bases and V 4 bases, and 10 bases lay outside the gene matches. For the CDR3, the DNA is TGTGCCAGCAGCTCAGCGGCTAGCGGAACTAGCACAGATACGCAGTATTTT. This gives the protein CASSSAASGTSTDTQYF.

The V and J genes are TRBV29-1 and TRBJ1-4; TRBD1 agrees at 7 bases. V shed 6 bases, J shed 8 bases, and the junction held 12 bases outside the gene matches. There are 14 residues in the CDR3. Germline V CDR1 and CDR2: SQVTM, ANQGSEA. The CDR3 nucleotides read TGCAGCGTCACTTTGACAGGGAGGCACGAAAAACTGTTTTTT. It yields the protein CSVTLTGRHEKLFF.

The chain employs TRBV6-2 or TRBV6-3 and TRBJ2-1; 14 bases align to TRBD2. The J call may not be correct, given that the DNA end is closer to TRBJ2-7. CDR3 length equals 17 residues. Per the germline V gene, CDR1 is MNHEY and CDR2 is SVGEGT. The CDR3 sequence: CASSYSGTSGSYNEQYF. CDR3 nucleotide sequence: TGTGCCAGCAGTTACTCCGGGACTAGCGGGAGCTACAATGAGCAGTACTTC.

The chain recombines TRBV7-9 with TRBJ2-7; D call uncertain. The germline V gene has CDR1 SEHNR and CDR2 FQNEAQ (reference sequence). The CDR3 loop spans 16 amino acids. The V gene lost 2 bases and the J gene lost 0 bases, with 14 bases spanning the gap. CDR3 DNA: TGTGCCAGCAGCTTAAGTATGGCTAAAAGCTCCTACGAGCAGTACTTC. Residues: CASSLSMAKSSYEQYF.

The chain has TRBV2 and TRBJ1-5; maybe TRBD1 (6 bases). Germline CDR1 and CDR2: SNHLY and FYNNEI. The CDR3 extends over 15 amino acids. V was clipped by 3 bases and J by 6 bases, with 15 bases between them. The CDR3 DNA follows: TGTGCCAGCAGTGAGAGGGAGGGGGGTTCTCAGCCCCAGCATTTT. Protein sequence: CASSEREGGSQPQHF.